This TCR beta chain stems from a study of OX40 agonist ivuxolimab in advanced cancers. Across the whole study: Across the patients, intravenous ivuxolimab was delivered every 2 weeks at 0.01 to 10 mg/kg.

Clones were read by immunoSEQ multiplex PCR, and TCRdb kept only the in-frame ones, dropping some. The sample consists of tens of thousands of clones, roughly nine tenths of them appearing once. CDR3 size: 16 residues. Germline-derived CDR1 and CDR2 are LNHDA and SQIVND (reference sequence). The ends lost 8 bases at V and 0 bases at J; junction bases unmatched: 8. The J gene is TRBJ1-5, the V gene TRBV19; 9 positions match TRBD1. Sequencing used CD4+ or CD8+ T cells sorted from blood, obtained in a trial of the OX40 agonist ivuxolimab. This TCR derives from an adult with an advanced solid tumor such as melanoma, head and neck, liver or kidney cancer. CDR3 region: CASGDRAAYSNQPQHF. CDR3 nucleotide sequence: TGTGCCAGTGGGGACAGGGCGGCGTATAGCAATCAGCCCCAGCATTTT.